These 20 T cell receptor beta chains originate from one sample sequenced in a study of T cells after yellow fever vaccination. Via MiXCR, TCRdb re-called the 5' RACE reads, giving one row per CDR3 protein. The table shows over 300,000 distinct CDR3 sequences, with over 3.5% occurring only once. Sequenced here: PBMCs, sampled 5 days after the yellow fever booster vaccination. These receptor sequences come from a man between 18 and 35 years old who received the YFV17D yellow fever vaccine.

The chain uses TRBV7-9 and TRBJ2-3, with D possibly matching TRBD1 (6 bases). The germline CDR1 and CDR2 sequences are SEHNR and FQNEAQ (reference sequence). The CDR3 contains 14 residues. V lost 8 bases to trimming and J lost 4 bases, with 16 bases between them. The CDR3 DNA reads as TGTGCCAGCCTGAGTGGCGCAGGGGCAGATACGCAGTATTTT. It encodes CASLSGAGADTQYF.

This chain uses TRBV18 with TRBJ2-3, with a possible D match to TRBD1 (5 bases). The V gene's germline CDR1 is KGHSH and CDR2 LQKENI. This CDR3 contains 14 residues. V was shortened by 4 bases and J by 5 bases, with 13 bases between the two germline ends. CDR3 protein: CASSQGQVRDTQYF. As DNA, the CDR3 is TGTGCCAGCTCACAGGGGCAGGTCAGAGATACGCAGTATTTT.

This clonotype was picked up many times. V gene TRBV15 combines with J gene TRBJ2-5; 8 bases are shared with TRBD2. CDR3 length: 14 amino acids. Trimming cost V 8 bases and J 5 bases; bases outside gene matches: 10. Per germline, CDR1 LNHNV and CDR2 YYDKDF (reference sequence). The CDR3 nucleotides are TGTGCCACCCGATGGAATAGCGGGGCTGAGACCCAGTACTTC. Translating gives CATRWNSGAETQYF. Using reference TRBV15 and TRBJ2-5 for the parts outside the CDR3, the full variable domain is DAMVIQNPRYQVTQFGKPVTLSCSQTLNHNVMYWYQQKSSQAPKLLFHYYDKDFNNEADTPDNFQSRRPNTSFCFLDIRSPGLGDTAMYLCATRWNSGAETQYFGPGTRLLVL.

This clonotype occurred many times. This rearrangement joins TRBV6-5 to TRBJ2-1; D possibly corresponds to TRBD2 (6 bases). Germline V gene data show CDR1 as MNHEY and CDR2 as SVGAGI. The length of the CDR3 is 12 residues. The V gene lost 7 bases and the J gene lost 3 bases, with 7 bases spanning the gap. CDR3 region: CASTGDYNEQFF. CDR3 DNA: TGTGCCAGCACGGGGGACTACAATGAGCAGTTCTTC.

This rearrangement joins TRBV6-1 to TRBJ1-1, with TRBD1 matching 8 bases. The CDR3 contains 13 residues. V dropped 10 bases and J dropped 5; count of bases not matched to a gene: 9. Germline V lookup: CDR1 MNHNS, CDR2 SASEGT. CDR3 residues: CATRDRGWTEAFF. CDR3 coding DNA: TGTGCCACCCGAGACAGGGGATGGACTGAAGCTTTCTTT.

This clonotype was seen a handful of times. The V call is TRBV9, the J call TRBJ2-5; 7 nucleotides align to TRBD1. The V gene's germline CDR1 is SGDLS and CDR2 YYNGEE. J was trimmed by 6 bases and V by 3 bases; bases with no gene match: 11. CDR3 length: 15 residues. CDR3 residues: CASSAQTGFPQTQYF. Here the CDR3 DNA reads TGTGCCAGCAGCGCCCAGACAGGGTTCCCCCAGACCCAGTACTTC.

There are a few counts of this clonotype. The chain has TRBV7-9 and TRBJ1-2; D call uncertain. Germline CDR1 and CDR2: SEHNR and FQNEAQ (reference sequence). V was shortened by 6 bases and J by 2 bases, with 13 bases between the two germline ends. This CDR3 spans 14 amino acids. The CDR3 DNA reads TGTGCCAGCAGTACGAGTCGGGTGAACTATGGCTACACCTTC. Encoded protein: CASSTSRVNYGYTF. Full variable domain (outside the CDR3, taken from reference TRBV7-9 and TRBJ1-2): DTGVSQNPRHKITKRGQNVTFRCDPISEHNRLYWYRQTLGQGPEFLTYFQNEAQLEKSRLLSDRFSAERPKGSFSTLEIQRTEQGDSAMYLCASSTSRVNYGYTFGSGTRLTVV.

J is TRBJ2-1 and V is TRBV12-3 or TRBV12-4; the D gene is possibly TRBD1 (5 bases). The V gene lost 3 bases and the J gene lost 9 bases, with 9 bases spanning the gap. CDR3 length: 12 amino acids. The CDR3 DNA reads as TGTGCCAGCAGTTTTCGACAGATTGAGCAGTTCTTC. Protein product: CASSFRQIEQFF.

This clonotype was counted many times. The V and J genes are TRBV9 and TRBJ2-3, with TRBD2 matching over 14 bases. The CDR3 consists of 17 residues. Germline CDR1 SGDLS, CDR2 YYNGEE. V was pared by 3 bases and J by 5 bases, with 8 bases of the junction left unmatched. Written as DNA, the CDR3 is TGTGCCAGCAGCGCCTTCGGGACTAGCGGGGGAGGAGATACGCAGTATTTT. It encodes CASSAFGTSGGGDTQYF. The full variable domain, rest sourced from reference TRBV9 and TRBJ2-3, is DSGVTQTPKHLITATGQRVTLRCSPRSGDLSVYWYQQSLDQGLQFLIQYYNGEERAKGNILERFSAQQFPDLHSELNLSSLELGDSALYFCASSAFGTSGGGDTQYFGPGTRLTVL.

This clonotype was seen at least ten times. The chain employs TRBV6-2 or TRBV6-3 and TRBJ2-5; D tentatively reads TRBD1 or TRBD2 (5 bases each). Germline V gene lookup returns CDR1 MNHEY and CDR2 SVGEGT. V was cut by 7 bases and J by 5 bases, with 20 bases left in between. The CDR3 is 15 residues long. In DNA form, the CDR3 reads TGTGCCAGCATGGTGTCTCCTTCCTGGGGGGAGACCCAGTACTTC. This codes for CASMVSPSWGETQYF.

This clonotype was observed a handful of times. V gene TRBV5-4 combines with J gene TRBJ2-1; 11 bases are a match to TRBD1. This CDR3 has 15 amino acids. The V gene end was trimmed by 0 bases and the J gene end by 8 bases; junction bases not matched to a gene: 4. The germline CDR1 and CDR2 sequences are SGHNT and YYREEE (reference sequence). CDR3 residues: CASSLGGQGAHEQFF. CDR3 bases: TGTGCCAGCAGCTTGGGTGGACAGGGGGCACATGAGCAGTTCTTC.

The rearrangement joins TRBV19 to TRBJ2-2; D may be TRBD2 (5 bases). Germline-derived CDR1 and CDR2 are LNHDA and SQIVND (reference sequence). Deletions cut 3 bases from V and 5 bases from J, with 10 bases between. The length of the CDR3 is 14 residues. CDR3 region: CASSMDFRTGELFF. The CDR3 region has the DNA TGTGCCAGTAGTATGGACTTTCGTACCGGGGAGCTGTTTTTT.

This clonotype has at least ten counts. This sequence joins TRBV12-5 and TRBJ2-4; D is undetermined. Germline lookup yields CDR1 LGHNT and CDR2 FRNRAP. This CDR3 has 12 residues. Trimming left V 6 bases short and J 0 bases short, with 3 bases between. This CDR3 is CASGTAKNIQYF. The DNA for the CDR3 is TGTGCTAGTGGGACAGCCAAAAACATTCAGTACTTC.

The chain uses TRBV10-3 and TRBJ2-3; D tentatively fits TRBD1 or TRBD2 (6 bases each). The CDR3 runs 14 residues. The V gene lost 7 bases and the J gene lost 1 base, with 12 bases spanning the gap. In germline, CDR1 is ENHRY, CDR2 SYGVKD. CDR3 loop: CAITGADRTDTQYF. In nucleotides, the CDR3 is TGTGCCATCACGGGGGCCGACCGCACAGATACGCAGTATTTT.

V is TRBV5-6 and J is TRBJ2-7; D uncertain. Germline V gene sequence: CDR1 SGHDT, CDR2 YYEEEE. V dropped 2 bases and J dropped 0 bases, with 9 bases sitting between them. CDR3 length: 14 amino acids. CDR3 coding DNA: TGTGCCAGCAGCTTAGGGTCTTCCTCCTACGAGCAGTACGTC. Translated, it gives CASSLGSSSYEQYV.

This clonotype was detected a few times. This chain connects TRBV7-9 to TRBJ1-2, with TRBD1 matching 7 bases. There are 14 residues in the CDR3. V shed 4 bases and J 5 bases; nucleotides not matched to a gene: 7. Germline CDR1 and CDR2: SEHNR and FQNEAQ (reference sequence). In nucleotides, the CDR3 is TGTGCCAGCAGCTCCGGACAGGTTGCGTATGGCTACACCTTC. Residues: CASSSGQVAYGYTF. The full variable domain, in which reference TRBV7-9 and TRBJ1-2 provide the parts outside the CDR3, is DTGVSQNPRHKITKRGQNVTFRCDPISEHNRLYWYRQTLGQGPEFLTYFQNEAQLEKSRLLSDRFSAERPKGSFSTLEIQRTEQGDSAMYLCASSSGQVAYGYTFGSGTRLTVV.

This clonotype appeared many times. The rearrangement uses TRBV6-2 or TRBV6-3 and TRBJ2-3; D is perhaps TRBD2 (7 bases). The CDR3 length is 13 residues. V lost 8 bases and J lost 5, with 14 bases in between. The germline CDR1 and CDR2 sequences are MNHEY and SVGEGT. CDR3 amino acids: CASRGAFVDTQYF. The DNA of the CDR3 is TGTGCCAGCCGGGGGGCCTTCGTAGATACGCAGTATTTT.

This clonotype has a handful of counts. In DNA form, the CDR3 reads TGTGCCAGCAGCTTAGGGTCTACGAGTCTGCCCGGGGAGCTGTTTTTT. Its translation: CASSLGSTSLPGELFF. V gene TRBV7-9 combines with J gene TRBJ2-2; D is unresolved. V was trimmed by 1 base and J by 6 bases, leaving 15 bases between them. Germline V gives CDR1 SEHNR, CDR2 FQNEAQ (reference sequence). The CDR3 sequence is 16 residues long.

In its sample, this clonotype was seen a few times. V gene TRBV6-5 combines with J gene TRBJ1-2; D is unresolved. V shed 2 bases and J shed 5 bases, with 18 bases lying between them. Germline CDR1 MNHEY, CDR2 SVGAGI. CDR3 length: 16 amino acids. The chain's CDR3 is CASSYGRWSSGYGYTF. In nucleotides, the CDR3 is TGTGCCAGCAGTTACGGTCGGTGGAGTTCGGGGTATGGCTACACCTTC.

V is TRBV12-3 or TRBV12-4 and J is TRBJ2-3, with D possibly called TRBD1 or TRBD2 (5 bases each). There are 18 residues in the CDR3. V shed 6 bases and J shed 0 bases, with 22 bases lying between them. CDR3 sequence reads: CASSQKESWGISTDTQYF. DNA for the CDR3: TGTGCCAGCAGCCAAAAAGAGTCCTGGGGGATTAGCACAGATACGCAGTATTTT.